These 32 T cell receptor beta chains originate from one sample sequenced in a study of blood T cells in healthy people across ages. Through a sample-barcoded 5' primer and a J-beta primer mix, a second PCR was run for about 6 to 11 cycles. One entry per CDR3 protein, called by TCRdb with MiXCR from the 5' RACE reads. The sample includes roughly 1,700,000 distinct CDR3 sequences, approximately 28% of them seen just once. The sample consisted of blood. The receptors here all came from a woman aged 25 to 45 in good health.

The genes are TRBV12-3 or TRBV12-4 and TRBJ2-1; 7 nucleotides align to TRBD1. The CDR3 is 14 residues long. The trim removed 7 bases at V and 0 bases at J, leaving 3 bases unmatched. The CDR3 coding sequence is TGTGCCAGCAAGGGGGCTGGCTCCTACAATGAGCAGTTCTTC. Its translation is CASKGAGSYNEQFF.

The gene calls are TRBV10-1 and TRBJ2-6; D is possibly TRBD1 (5 bases). V gave up 8 bases and J gave up 3 bases, with 17 bases separating them. Germline CDR1 and CDR2: WNHNN and SYGVQD (reference sequence). CDR3 size: 16 residues. For the CDR3, the DNA is TGCGCCAGCCCCTCTAAGCAGGGCGTTGGGGCCAACGTCCTGACTTTC. As protein: CASPSKQGVGANVLTF.

This clonotype has more than one count but fewer than ten. This chain links TRBV7-2 with TRBJ1-2; no clear D. Germline V gene data show CDR1 as SGHTA and CDR2 as FQGNSA. V gave up 5 bases and J gave up 4 bases, with 14 bases separating them. The CDR3 is made up of 14 amino acids. CDR3: CASSQVRERYGYTF. CDR3 DNA: TGTGCCAGCAGCCAAGTCAGAGAACGCTATGGCTACACCTTC.

This rearrangement joins TRBV28 to TRBJ2-5; a possible D gene is TRBD2 (7 bases). The end of the DNA is better explained by TRBJ2-7, so the J call may be wrong. The germline gives CDR1 MDHEN, CDR2 SYDVKM. The CDR3 is made up of 14 amino acids. CDR3 nucleotide sequence: TGTGCCAGCAGTTTTGAGGGGGGGTTCGCCGAGCAGTACTTC. It encodes CASSFEGGFAEQYF.

The chain links TRBV9 to TRBJ2-1; no clear D. Germline values: CDR1 SGDLS, CDR2 YYNGEE. The CDR3 extends over 17 amino acids. V lost 4 bases, J lost 0 bases, and 17 bases lay in between. In nucleotides, the CDR3 is TGTGCCAGCAGCAACCCGACCGGATTGAGCTCCTACAATGAGCAGTTCTTC. It encodes CASSNPTGLSSYNEQFF.

V and J are TRBV9 and TRBJ1-1; 12 bases agree with TRBD1. V was pared by 0 bases and J by 10 bases, with 7 bases of the junction left unmatched. Germline lookup yields CDR1 SGDLS and CDR2 YYNGEE. The CDR3 is made up of 15 amino acids. The CDR3 nucleotides read TGTGCCAGCAGCGTAGATGGGACAGGGGGCTTCGGAGCTTTCTTT. Encoded protein: CASSVDGTGGFGAFF. The complete variable domain, with remaining parts taken from reference TRBV9 and TRBJ1-1, reads DSGVTQTPKHLITATGQRVTLRCSPRSGDLSVYWYQQSLDQGLQFLIQYYNGEERAKGNILERFSAQQFPDLHSELNLSSLELGDSALYFCASSVDGTGGFGAFFGQGTRLTVV.

In its sample, this clonotype was seen a few times. This chain connects TRBV9 to TRBJ1-2; TRBD1 agrees at 9 bases. Germline values: CDR1 SGDLS, CDR2 YYNGEE. V was pared by 0 bases and J by 6 bases, with 3 bases of the junction left unmatched. There are 14 residues in the CDR3. The DNA for the CDR3 is TGTGCCAGCAGCGTAGGGGGACAGGGCAATGGCTACACCTTC. Translated, it gives CASSVGGQGNGYTF.

This clonotype came up many times. This chain connects TRBV20-1 to TRBJ1-5, with a weak D call TRBD1 (6 bases). V was cut by 7 bases and J by 2 bases, with 18 bases left in between. CDR1 and CDR2 (germline): DFQATT, SNEGSKA (reference sequence). The CDR3 covers 15 residues. CDR3 sequence reads: CSVKRGGGGNQPQHF. The DNA for the CDR3 is TGCAGTGTTAAAAGGGGAGGGGGTGGCAATCAGCCCCAGCATTTT.

Comment on this clonotype: One end of the junction varies from germline; a read error may be responsible. The genes are TRBV4-1 and TRBJ2-5; TRBD2 aligns across 8 bases. The J call may be incorrect, as the DNA end agrees better with TRBJ2-7. The CDR3 is 14 residues long. Per the germline V gene, CDR1 is MGHRA and CDR2 is YSYEKL. CDR3 loop: CTSSQGLAVYEQYF. The DNA for the CDR3 is TGCACCAGCAGCCAAGGACTAGCTGTCTACGAGCAGTACTTC.

This clonotype occurred many times. The V and J genes are TRBV20-1 and TRBJ2-1, with D perhaps TRBD2 (6 bases). Germline V gene data show CDR1 as DFQATT and CDR2 as SNEGSKA (reference sequence). V dropped 5 bases and J dropped 4 bases, with 15 bases sitting between them. CDR3 length: 14 amino acids. The DNA for the CDR3 is TGCAGTGCTGCTGGGGGGAGGAGGTACAATGAGCAGTTCTTC. Its protein is CSAAGGRRYNEQFF.

This clonotype was observed a few times. V and J are TRBV7-2 and TRBJ2-4, with TRBD1 matching over 9 bases. CDR1 SGHTA and CDR2 FQGNSA come from the germline V gene. J gave up 2 bases and V 5 bases, and 10 bases lay outside the gene matches. The CDR3 totals 17 residues. The DNA for the CDR3 is TGTGCCAGCAGCCAAAACAGGGGGCTATCTACCAAAAACATTCAGTACTTC. Protein: CASSQNRGLSTKNIQYF.

This clonotype was seen only a few times. The rearrangement links TRBV20-1 to TRBJ1-2, with 8 bases matching TRBD1. V was pared by 1 base and J by 4 bases, with 8 bases of the junction left unmatched. The CDR3 has 15 amino acids. Germline V lookup: CDR1 DFQATT, CDR2 SNEGSKA (reference sequence). The CDR3 here is CSARGSGDRLYGYTF. The DNA for the CDR3 is TGCAGTGCTAGAGGTTCAGGGGACAGGCTCTATGGCTACACCTTC.

This clonotype has only a few counts. The chain links TRBV5-1 to TRBJ2-5, with 7 bases fitting TRBD1. Germline V gives CDR1 SGHRS, CDR2 YFSETQ. The CDR3 has 15 residues. With 4 bases clipped from V and 2 bases from J, the junction kept 8 bases outside the gene matches. The DNA for the CDR3 is TGCGCCAGCAGCCTGGGGACAGCCAAGCAAGAGACCCAGTACTTC. It yields the protein CASSLGTAKQETQYF. Full variable domain (remainder filled in from reference TRBV5-1 and TRBJ2-5): KAGVTQTPRYLIKTRGQQVTLSCSPISGHRSVSWYQQTPGQGLQFLFEYFSETQRNKGNFPGRFSGRQFSNSRSEMNVSTLELGDSALYLCASSLGTAKQETQYFGPGTRLLVL.

The chain uses TRBV12-3 or TRBV12-4 and TRBJ2-1, with D possibly TRBD2 on 5 matching bases. The CDR3 spans 14 residues. Trimming took off 6 bases at V and 8 bases at J, with 17 bases between the two ends. The CDR3: CASSLTGLYDEQFF. The CDR3 DNA is TGTGCCAGCAGCCTAACCGGACTTTACGATGAGCAGTTCTTC.

The V gene is TRBV27, the J gene TRBJ2-3; the match to TRBD2 covers 10 bases. The CDR3 runs to 14 residues. The V gene's germline CDR1 is MNHEY and CDR2 SMNVEV (reference sequence). J lost 9 bases, V lost 8 bases, and 11 bases had no gene match. This CDR3 is CASAKTSGFPTQYF. CDR3 in DNA: TGTGCCAGCGCTAAGACTAGCGGGTTCCCAACGCAGTATTTT.

This chain uses TRBV5-4 with TRBJ2-2; D might be TRBD1 (5 bases). V was pared by 2 bases and J by 5 bases, with 13 bases between. Germline V CDR1 and CDR2: SGHNT, YYREEE (reference sequence). This CDR3 is built from 15 residues. CDR3 in amino acids: CASSFSGILTGELFF. CDR3 bases: TGTGCCAGCAGCTTTTCAGGGATCCTTACCGGGGAGCTGTTTTTT.

This clonotype was picked up many times. V gene TRBV5-1 combines with J gene TRBJ2-5; D is possibly TRBD2 (5 bases). The germline V gene encodes CDR1 SGHRS and CDR2 YFSETQ. CDR3 length: 14 amino acids. Trimming took off 2 bases at V and 5 bases at J, with 13 bases between the two ends. The CDR3 loop reads CASSFSSEAETQYF. DNA for the CDR3: TGCGCCAGCAGCTTTAGCTCGGAGGCGGAGACCCAGTACTTC.

This chain connects TRBV10-3 to TRBJ2-3, with D perhaps TRBD1 or TRBD2 (5 bases each). Germline V gene sequence: CDR1 ENHRY, CDR2 SYGVKD. Trimming stripped 5 bases from V and 4 bases from J, with 10 bases between. This CDR3 contains 13 residues. The CDR3 protein is CAISSGTADTQYF. The CDR3 region has the DNA TGTGCCATCAGTTCCGGGACCGCAGATACGCAGTATTTT.

This clonotype showed up just a few times. The rearrangement links TRBV29-1 to TRBJ2-4; 8 nucleotides align to TRBD1. Per germline, CDR1 SQVTM and CDR2 ANQGSEA. This CDR3 comprises 12 residues. The V segment lost 7 bases and the J segment 13 bases; nucleotides outside the gene matches: 12. Here the CDR3 reads CSGVQGVGEQYF. Written as DNA, the CDR3 is TGCAGCGGCGTACAGGGGGTGGGGGAGCAGTACTTC.

This clonotype was seen only a few times. The rearrangement links TRBV11-2 to TRBJ2-7; TRBD1 agrees at 8 bases. Germline V lookup: CDR1 SGHAT, CDR2 FQNNGV. V trimming: 5 bases; J trimming: 1 base; junction bases outside the gene matches: 10. The CDR3 is 16 amino acids. The CDR3 is CASSLSGQGYSYEQYF. CDR3 in DNA: TGTGCCAGCAGCCTGAGCGGACAGGGATATTCCTACGAGCAGTACTTC.

A note on this clonotype: At one end the junction does not follow the germline gene, possibly because of a read error. The V and J genes are TRBV20-1 and TRBJ2-2, with a tentative D call TRBD1 (6 bases). This CDR3 spans 14 amino acids. Germline V gives CDR1 DFQATT, CDR2 SNEGSKA (reference sequence). CDR3 in amino acids: CSAQGTPLDGEPFF. The CDR3, as DNA: TGCAGTGCGCAGGGGACACCACTGGACGGGGAGCCGTTTTTT.

This clonotype came up many times. The V and J genes are TRBV7-2 and TRBJ1-4; 7 positions match TRBD1. The CDR3 extends over 15 amino acids. Germline CDR1 reads SGHTA; CDR2 reads FQGNSA. V gave up 1 base and J gave up 2 bases; unmatched junction bases: 1. CDR3 region: CASSLEGATNEKLFF. In nucleotides, the CDR3 is TGTGCCAGCAGCTTAGAGGGGGCGACTAATGAAAAACTGTTTTTT.

This clonotype was seen only a few times. This chain links TRBV20-1 with TRBJ2-5; TRBD1 matches at 11 bases. V lost 6 bases and J lost 3; bases outside the gene matches: 6. Germline V gene sequence: CDR1 DFQATT, CDR2 SNEGSKA (reference sequence). The length of the CDR3 is 14 residues. The DNA of the CDR3 is TGCAGTGCCAGGGGACAGGGGGTGGAAGAGACCCAGTACTTC. Translated, it gives CSARGQGVEETQYF.

This clonotype appeared many times. The genes are TRBV20-1 and TRBJ2-5; 14 nucleotides line up with TRBD2. The germline gives CDR1 DFQATT, CDR2 SNEGSKA (reference sequence). The CDR3 has 14 residues. The CDR3 spells CSARLAGGGETQYF. The CDR3 nucleotides are TGCAGCGCCCGACTAGCGGGAGGGGGAGAGACCCAGTACTTC.

V and J are TRBV7-3 and TRBJ2-2, with D tentatively TRBD1 (5 bases). From germline, CDR1 is SGHTA and CDR2 FQGTGA. V shed 4 bases and J shed 6 bases, with 12 bases lying between them. The CDR3 sequence is 14 residues long. In DNA form, the CDR3 reads TGTGCCAGCAGCTCCCATCAGGGCGCCGGGGAGCTGTTTTTT. Protein sequence: CASSSHQGAGELFF.

The chain combines TRBV15 with TRBJ1-5; D perhaps matches TRBD1 (6 bases). The CDR3 is 19 residues long. Between the trimmed V and J ends, which lost 0 bases and 1 base, there was a span of 19 bases. Germline assignment: CDR1 LNHNV and CDR2 YYDKDF (reference sequence). The CDR3 loop is CATSREGAGAGGSNQPQHF. Written as DNA, the CDR3 is TGTGCCACCAGCAGAGAGGGGGCGGGGGCGGGGGGAAGCAATCAGCCCCAGCATTTT.

This chain joins TRBV28 and TRBJ2-1, with 7 bases lining up with TRBD2. Trimming removed 11 bases from V and 10 bases from J; junction bases left unmatched: 11. Germline values: CDR1 MDHEN, CDR2 SYDVKM. The CDR3 has 12 amino acids. The CDR3 loop reads CAATGTIYEQFF. The DNA for the CDR3 is TGTGCCGCGACCGGGACTATCTACGAGCAGTTCTTC.

The chain uses TRBV3-1 and TRBJ1-2; possibly TRBD1 for D (5 bases). The germline gives CDR1 LGHDT, CDR2 YNNKEL (reference sequence). V lost 10 bases to trimming and J lost 3 bases, with 15 bases between them. This CDR3 contains 13 residues. The CDR3 spells CATSGDRDYGYTF. The CDR3 nucleotides are TGTGCCACCAGTGGGGACCGTGACTATGGCTACACCTTC.

Notes on this clonotype: A much larger clone lies a single base off, so this may be a read error. This chain joins TRBV5-1 and TRBJ2-1; TRBD1 aligns across 7 bases. CDR3 length equals 16 residues. The germline gives CDR1 SGHRS, CDR2 YFSETQ. The CDR3 DNA reads as TGCGCCAGCAGCTTCAGGGGGATTGACCCCGTAAATGAGCAGCTCTTC. This translates into CASSFRGIDPVNEQLF. Looking up the rest from reference TRBV5-1 and TRBJ2-1 gives the full variable domain: KAGVTQTPRYLIKTRGQQVTLSCSPISGHRSVSWYQQTPGQGLQFLFEYFSETQRNKGNFPGRFSGRQFSNSRSEMNVSTLELGDSALYLCASSFRGIDPVNEQLFGPGTRLTVL.

This rearrangement joins TRBV29-1 to TRBJ2-2; D is possibly TRBD1 (5 bases). V was trimmed by 4 bases and J by 1 base, leaving 10 bases between them. The germline gives CDR1 SQVTM, CDR2 ANQGSEA. The CDR3 length is 14 residues. CDR3 bases: TGCAGCGTTGGCTGGGGCGGGAACACCGGGGAGCTGTTTTTT. It is translated as CSVGWGGNTGELFF.

V gene TRBV7-9 combines with J gene TRBJ2-5; D gene unclear. The CDR3 covers 14 residues. Between the trimmed V and J ends, which lost 6 bases and 5 bases, there was a span of 16 bases. The germline V gene encodes CDR1 SEHNR and CDR2 FQNEAQ (reference sequence). In DNA form, the CDR3 reads TGTGCCAGCAGGCCTGCCCCGGTGGGGGAGACCCAGTACTTC. It translates to CASRPAPVGETQYF.

The rearrangement uses TRBV9 and TRBJ2-3; TRBD2 aligns across 12 bases. Germline CDR1 reads SGDLS; CDR2 reads YYNGEE. This CDR3 region has 16 residues. V trimming: 1 base; J trimming: 7 bases; junction bases outside the gene matches: 7. The CDR3 is CASSVLAGGPIYTQYF. DNA for the CDR3: TGTGCCAGCAGCGTACTAGCGGGAGGGCCTATTTATACGCAGTATTTT.